This TCR beta chain is from a study of T cell repertoires in cytomegalovirus infection (dated by TCRdb to between 2018 and 2021). Turning to the overall study: Alongside well-studied HLA-B-restricted epitopes, the peptide stimulations were aimed at recently identified HLA-C-restricted CMV epitopes, whose presentation resists viral immunomodulation. Donor HLA type was relevant to the analysis, as public TCR beta signatures indicated carriage of CMV infection together with the matching HLA type. On the study overall, not on this receptor specifically: In the ex vivo response, HLA-C-restricted CMV-specific TCR beta clonotypes were dominant, and in two of eight donors the single most frequent clonotype came from this HLA-C-restricted group. In both this cohort and an independent cohort of 350 or so donors, the cumulative frequency of public TCR beta family members distinguished carriers of CMV infection plus the relevant HLA type.

The instrument was an Illumina HiSeq 1500. Clones were called with MiXCR by TCRdb after fastp trimmed the public reads at Q25, and only in-frame beta chains were retained. For every CDR3 protein sequence, its rows merge into one entry that carries the most common genes and DNA. This sample comprises some 800,000 distinct CDR3 sequences, about 27% of them detected only once. Less than 15% of the sample comes from the top ten. The sample holds a few counts of this clonotype. Its antigen is unknown. No base-level quality is on record; no much larger clone is a single base apart. The treatment or condition label, read with the paper, signifies: in vitro stimulation with specific CMV peptide epitopes to enrich CMV-specific T cells. The source was cultured CD8+ T cells from PBMCs, collected from culture after CMV antigen stimulation. The clonotype comes from a human donor in good health (CMV status not recorded). Some clones in this sample may be carry-over from other donors' samples.

Here the CDR3 is given as CASSLGGWGNTIYF. The nucleotide sequence is given as TGTGCCAGCAGTTTAGGAGGCTGGGGAAACACCATATATTTT. The sequence links TRBV12-3 or TRBV12-4 to TRBJ1-3; confidence is insufficient to name the D gene. V is shortened by 1 base, J by 4 bases, and the region joining them spans 8 bases. Counted from cysteine to phenylalanine, this CDR3 has 14 amino acids. Only CDR3 DNA remains: 42 bases, in frame from the first base.